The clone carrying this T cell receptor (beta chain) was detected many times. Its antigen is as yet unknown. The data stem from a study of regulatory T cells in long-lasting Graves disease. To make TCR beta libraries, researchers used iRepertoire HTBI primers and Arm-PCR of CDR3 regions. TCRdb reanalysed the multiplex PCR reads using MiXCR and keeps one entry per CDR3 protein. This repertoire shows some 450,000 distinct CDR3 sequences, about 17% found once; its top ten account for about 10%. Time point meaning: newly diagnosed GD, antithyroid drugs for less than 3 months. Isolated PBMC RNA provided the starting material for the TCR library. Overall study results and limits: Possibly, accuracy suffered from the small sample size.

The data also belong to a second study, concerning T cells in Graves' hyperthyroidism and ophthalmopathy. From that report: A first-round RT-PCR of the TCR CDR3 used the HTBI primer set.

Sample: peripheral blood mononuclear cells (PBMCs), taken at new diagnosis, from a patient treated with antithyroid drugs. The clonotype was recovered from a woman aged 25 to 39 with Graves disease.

The CDR3 DNA sequence: TGTGCCAGCAGTATGACATCGTACGAGCAGTACTTC. The encoded protein is CASSMTSYEQYF. The chain recombines TRBV6-1 with TRBJ2-7; D unresolved. Looked up from germline, CDR1 is MNHNS and CDR2 is SASEGT. The ends were cut back, 5 bases at V and 4 bases at J, with 9 bases in the middle. This CDR3 region has 12 residues.